This is a list of T cell receptor beta chains from one sample in a study of blood T cells in healthy people across ages. TCRdb re-called the 5' RACE reads through MiXCR, storing one row per CDR3 protein. The table has over 950,000 distinct CDR3 sequences, around two fifths seen once. Specimen: blood. All receptors derive from a man between 18 and 29 years old in good health. Both conserved end residues are part of each CDR3. D genes are given only for firm matches. Not every row has a clone size; where given, it reads once, few, many or a size class.

j_call | clone_size | d_call | v_call | cdr3_aa | cdr3_nt
TRBJ1-3 | NA | NA | TRBV4-3 | CASSQDPPGAASGNTIYF | TGCGCCAGCAGCCAAGATCCCCCTGGGGCAGCCTCTGGAAACACCATATATTTT
TRBJ1-2 | NA | NA | TRBV4-2 | CASSQDVETYSGYTF | TGTGCCAGCAGCCAAGACGTCGAGACATATTCGGGCTACACCTTC
TRBJ2-2 | NA | TRBD1 | TRBV7-8 | CASSLGTGVRELFF | TGTGCCAGCAGCTTGGGGACAGGAGTAAGGGAGCTGTTTTTT
TRBJ2-1 | NA | NA | TRBV27 | CASSLSYMSRGGPSSYNERFF | TGTGCCAGCAGTTTATCGTATATGTCGAGAGGCGGGCCGAGCTCCTACAATGAGCGGTTCTTC
TRBJ2-1 | NA | TRBD2 | TRBV15 | CATSRKTHFEGTSSNEQFF | TGTGCCACCAGCAGAAAAACACACTTCGAAGGGACTAGTTCCAATGAGCAGTTCTTC
TRBJ1-3 | NA | NA | TRBV4-3 | CASGQSRGNTIYF | TGCGCCAGCGGTCAAAGTCGAGGAAACACCATATATTTT
TRBJ2-5 | NA | NA | TRBV6-6 | CASRSFGRSLGETQYF | TGTGCCAGCAGATCTTTCGGGAGATCCCTGGGAGAGACCCAGTACTTC
TRBJ1-2 | few | NA | TRBV28 | CASSFPPYNYGYTF | TGTGCCAGCAGTTTCCCCCCTTATAACTATGGCTACACCTTC
TRBJ1-4 | NA | TRBD1 | TRBV7-2 | CASSVTGSTNEKLFF | TGTGCCAGCAGCGTGACAGGGTCAACTAATGAAAAACTGTTTTTT
TRBJ2-2 | few | NA | TRBV6-5 | CASSSGTEYNTGELFF | TGTGCCAGCAGTTCCGGGACGGAGTATAACACCGGGGAGCTGTTTTTT
TRBJ2-3 | NA | NA | TRBV27 | CASRLGILTDTQYF | TGTGCCAGCAGGTTGGGTATCCTCACAGATACGCAGTATTTT
TRBJ1-2 | NA | NA | TRBV7-2 | CASSLGFEGLYGYTF | TGTGCCAGCAGCTTAGGTTTTGAGGGGTTATATGGCTACACCTTC
TRBJ1-1 | once | NA | TRBV6-6 | CASSAGGQGQAEAFF | TGTGCCAGCAGTGCCGGGGGCCAGGGTCAGGCTGAAGCTTTCTTT
TRBJ2-1 | many | NA | TRBV29-1 | CSVGQYNEQFF | TGCAGCGTCGGACAGTACAATGAGCAGTTCTTC
TRBJ1-5 | few | NA | TRBV20-1 | CSARTHSNQPQHF | TGCAGTGCTCGGACACATAGCAATCAGCCCCAGCATTTT
TRBJ1-1 | NA | NA | TRBV28 | CASSLTHWGAFF | TGTGCCAGCAGTTTAACCCATTGGGGAGCTTTCTTT
TRBJ2-5 | many | NA | TRBV7-7 | CASSLGRLVIQETQYF | TGTGCTAGCAGCTTAGGCAGACTAGTTATACAAGAGACCCAGTACTTC
TRBJ1-5 | NA | TRBD1 | TRBV29-1 | CSVEGTGTGGQPQHF | TGCAGCGTTGAAGGGACAGGAACTGGAGGACAGCCCCAGCATTTT
TRBJ2-3 | few | NA | TRBV11-2 | CASSLGGPGGYTQYF | TGTGCCAGCAGCCTCGGGGGCCCCGGAGGTTATACGCAGTATTTT
TRBJ1-6 | NA | TRBD1 | TRBV7-8 | CASSSSDRGRNSPLHF | TGTGCCAGCAGCTCGTCAGACAGGGGGCGAAACTCACCCCTCCACTTT
TRBJ1-1 | NA | NA | TRBV15 | CATSRGGEWNTEAFF | TGTGCCACCAGCAGAGGCGGGGAATGGAACACTGAAGCTTTCTTT
TRBJ1-1 | NA | TRBD1 | TRBV29-1 | CSVEVPTGGIPMNTEAFF | TGCAGCGTTGAAGTTCCGACAGGGGGGATACCCATGAACACTGAAGCTTTCTTT
TRBJ1-2 | NA | NA | TRBV20-1 | CSAGDRHYGYTF | TGCAGTGCAGGCGACAGGCACTATGGCTACACCTTC
TRBJ2-1 | NA | NA | TRBV18 | CASSPAGGFYNEQFF | TGTGCCAGCTCACCAGCCGGGGGATTCTACAATGAGCAGTTCTTC
TRBJ2-7 | NA | NA | TRBV7-8 | CASSREQGSFNEQYF | TGTGCCAGCAGCAGGGAACAGGGTTCTTTCAATGAGCAGTACTTC